Below, 2 T cell receptor beta chains from the same sample are listed, as sequenced in a study of Tregs in tolerant kidney transplant recipients. These TCRs' antigens remain unknown. Some clones are missing from TCRdb's copy, which holds only in-frame ones; the method was immunoSEQ multiplex PCR. The sample consists of 15,000 to 25,000 clones, 65% of them appearing once. Sequencing used Tregs from blood cultured with allogeneic cells. The receptors derive from a human donor in good health.

The chain combines TRBV29-1 with TRBJ2-1; possibly TRBD1 or TRBD2 for D (5 bases each). CDR1 and CDR2 from the germline V gene are SQVTM and ANQGSEA. V lost 2 bases to trimming and J lost 3 bases, with 20 bases between them. The CDR3 sequence is 17 residues long. CDR3 region: CSVESGPVRGDYNEQFF. Written as DNA, the CDR3 is TGCAGCGTTGAAAGCGGCCCCGTGCGAGGGGACTACAATGAGCAGTTCTTC.

This rearrangement joins TRBV30 to TRBJ2-5; D perhaps matches TRBD2 (6 bases). The CDR3 sequence is 13 residues long. The V and J ends lost 0 bases and 1 base respectively, with 6 bases between them. CDR1 GTSNPN and CDR2 SVGIG come from the germline V gene (reference sequence). The CDR3 DNA is TGTGCCTGGAGTGTACTAGCCCAAGAGACCCAGTACTTC. Its translation is CAWSVLAQETQYF.